The sequence of this TCR beta chain was determined in a study of regulatory T cells in long-lasting Graves disease listed by TCRdb under 2021. Background on the whole study: In the newly diagnosed Graves' disease group, patients had been taking antithyroid drugs for less than 3 months. Peripheral blood TCR sequencing and RNA sequencing compared persistent Graves' disease patients with newly diagnosed Graves' disease patients. The study was registered as a clinical trial and conducted in China. A total of about 33 samples were covered by TCR sequencing, comprising some 13 persistent and 20 or so newly diagnosed Graves' disease patients.

Beyond this particular receptor, the publication reports: Preferential use of TRBV28, TRBJ1-2 and TRBJ2-5 was observed in persistent disease, whereas TRBV20-1 and TRBJ2-1 were favored in newly diagnosed disease. Only peripheral blood was studied, because thyroid tissue, the primary lesion, was inaccessible. Sequencing and analysis were restricted to the TCR beta chain. Persistent patients shared more public clonotypes among themselves (around 2,500) than newly diagnosed patients did (more than 950). As a limitation, the authors acknowledged that the small sample size may reduce accuracy. Persistent Graves' disease patients showed lower TCR Shannon entropy and fewer highly expanded clones than newly diagnosed patients, suggesting clonal expansion.

Turning to this clonotype: What antigen it recognizes has not been identified. Base qualities are not provided; no much larger clone lies one nucleotide away.

CDR1 and CDR2 were assigned from the germline V gene as SGHRS and YFSETQ. CDR3 length: 16 amino acids, cysteine to phenylalanine. Only the CDR3 DNA stays, 48 bases, in frame from base 1. V is cut back by 0 bases and J by 0 bases, with 6 bases in the junction unmatched. Taken with the paper, the label for time point translates to: newly diagnosed GD, antithyroid drugs for less than 3 months. RNA was extracted from PBMCs in TRIzol for both TCR sequencing and RNA sequencing. The diagnosis of Graves' disease followed American Thyroid Association guidelines. The patients came from an endocrinology department in Xi'an, China. Each patient gave around 9.2 milliliters of peripheral blood, collected in an EDTA anticoagulant tube. PBMCs were isolated by Ficoll Paque Plus density gradient separation without further T cell sorting. An Agilent 2100 Bioanalyzer and agarose gel were used to check RNA quality, while a NanoDrop 2000 measured RNA concentration.

Receptor libraries were prepared by multiplex PCR. The reads were generated on an Illumina HiSeq 4000. To build TCR beta libraries, CDR3 regions were amplified by Arm-PCR using iRepertoire HTBI primers. PCR products were gel purified before sequencing. As for how the authors treated the data: Gene usage analysis of CDR3 amino acid clonotypes relied on the roughly 60 TRBV and about 13 TRBJ segments identified across samples. Filtered high-quality paired reads were merged into contigs using COPE and FqMerger. BLAST was used to align contigs to IMGT TRBV, TRBD and TRBJ reference genes, with CDR3 defined following IMGT. Any clonotype with a frequency above 0.1% was counted as a highly expanded clone. Repertoire diversity was measured by Shannon entropy, and V-J evenness by the Gini coefficient. A clonotype found in more than one individual was treated as public. Through fastp at Q25 and MiXCR, TCRdb rebuilt clones from the public reads, retaining in-frame beta chains. Rows are combined by CDR3 protein, so each entry shows the most common genes and DNA. The V and J calls were not made by the authors but by TCRdb's processing. Counted in this sample were 550,000 to 700,000 distinct CDR3 sequences; about 16% of them appeared once. About 12% of the sample belongs to the ten largest clones.

The same specimen was also included in a second study, on T cells in Graves' hyperthyroidism and ophthalmopathy. The second investigation adds: A patient counted as having stable Graves' hyperthyroidism if no progression to ophthalmopathy occurred over 18 months of follow-up. Hyperthyroidism patients were aged 18 to 65 years and newly diagnosed, with disease duration of less than 2 months. Any patient with an uncontrolled infection, another autoimmune disease, pregnancy or lactation was excluded. Diagnoses relied on clinical symptoms, serum thyroxine and TRAb, thyroid ultrasound and orbital computed tomography. A first-round RT-PCR of the TCR CDR3 used the HTBI primer set with the Qiagen OneStep RT-PCR kit. Most expanded thyroid clonotypes (frequency above 0.001) were also detected in blood, suggesting blood repertoires may reflect thyroid immune responses. A model built on a 13 V-J signature distinguished ophthalmopathy from stable hyperthyroidism, reaching about 89% sensitivity and about 81% specificity in cross-validation and 80%/75% in testing. In validation, the model predicted progression to ophthalmopathy with 55% to 71% sensitivity and around 72% specificity, a median of 6.5 months before onset. A discovery cohort of about a hundred patients, about 40 with Graves' ophthalmopathy and 55 to 60 with stable Graves' hyperthyroidism, was used to find distinguishing TCR V-J signatures. Prospective prediction of ophthalmopathy was tested in an independent validation cohort consisting of some 20 hyperthyroidism patients and 17 patients who later progressed to ophthalmopathy. The 85 to 100 discovery patients were randomly split 7:3 into training and test sets. In addition, the study compared T-cell repertoires in thyroid tissue and in blood from five to seven Graves' hyperthyroidism patients. After sampling, hyperthyroidism patients received methimazole starting at 30 mg daily, and ophthalmopathy patients received high-dose intravenous methylprednisolone. The libraries were constructed in a second round of multiplex PCR and then size-selected and purified. Paired-end sequencing of the libraries was performed with 100 bp reads on an Illumina HiSeq2000. Raw data were processed with SOAPnuke, discarding reads with adapters, uncalled bases, mean Phred below 15, or no exact constant-primer or identifier match. COPE v1.2.5 was used to merge high-quality paired reads, and clonotypes were defined as unique nucleotide sequences. MiTCR v1.1 was used to align the clonotypes against IMGT TRBV, TRBD and TRBJ reference segments. Only V-J combinations with frequency above 0.0001, covering 98% to 99.2% of repertoires, were analysed. The TCS score was defined as F50 (clonal expansion) divided by E x V (chaos), with BLOSUM62-based TCRdist calculated between CDR3 peptides within each V-J. Welch's t-statistics and random forest reduced just over 500 V-J features to roughly 13, which were used in a naive Bayes classifier (R e1071). Sample size was not statistically predetermined, and blinding of investigators to group allocation was not performed. TCR Vbeta CDR3 sequencing of some 140 peripheral blood samples (roughly 43 ophthalmopathy, some 75 hyperthyroidism and around 17 progressor patients) is reported in the paper.

The clonotype originates from a young man with Graves disease. Donor details come from another sample of the same person, matched by shared clones. The specimen comprised peripheral blood mononuclear cells (PBMCs), sampled at new diagnosis, from a patient treated with antithyroid drugs. The chain couples TRBV5-1 to TRBJ2-7, and TRBD1 aligns with 7 junction nucleotides. The CDR3 amino acid sequence is: CASSLEGAPSSYEQYF. The DNA sequence reads TGCGCCAGCAGCTTGGAGGGGGCCCCAAGCTCCTACGAGCAGTACTTC.